This T cell receptor (beta chain) was recorded in a study of T cell changes during pregnancy in multiple sclerosis. Sequencing was performed with immunoSEQ multiplex PCR; in TCRdb, only in-frame clones are kept and a portion is missing. The sample carries approximately 99,000 clones, approximately 93% recorded once. V was trimmed by 1 base and J by 3 bases, leaving 7 bases between them. Germline CDR1 is GTSNPN and CDR2 is SVGIG (reference sequence). The CDR3 has 13 amino acids. The chain uses TRBV30 and TRBJ1-5; D uncertain. The receptor was derived from a female donor with multiple sclerosis, enrolled in a pregnancy study. The sequenced sample was peripheral blood, obtained after pregnancy. In DNA form, the CDR3 reads TGTGCCTGGAGTGCCCTTTACAATCAGCCCCAGCATTTT. Residues: CAWSALYNQPQHF.